This TCR beta chain was captured by sequencing in a study of T cells in Graves' hyperthyroidism and ophthalmopathy. This clonotype has at least ten counts. This CDR3 comprises 14 residues. The germline V gene has CDR1 SNHLY and CDR2 FYNNEI. V lost 7 bases to trimming and J lost 0 bases, with 13 bases between them. Regions amplified from RNA transcripts were the TCR beta CDR3 regions. Carried out on the TCR CDR3, a first-round RT-PCR used the HTBI primer set. TCRdb recomputed calls from the multiplex PCR reads with MiXCR, one row per CDR3 protein. The sample includes a few hundred thousand distinct CDR3 sequences, approximately 14% of them seen just once.

The source is a woman aged 25 to 39 with Graves' hyperthyroidism. Sequenced input: blood. The gene calls are TRBV2 and TRBJ2-7, with D uncertain. CDR3 region: CASTARRLSYEQYF. The CDR3 DNA follows: TGTGCCAGCACGGCCAGAAGGCTCTCCTACGAGCAGTACTTC.